This TCR beta chain was retrieved from a study of blood T cell repertoires in COVID-19. As for the study in general: Donors in the United States, Italy and Spain gave samples during acute or convalescent COVID-19. In each case, the material was cDNA or gDNA derived from T cells, B-cell-depleted T cells, or PBMCs.

As originally analysed: By means of reference gene primer amplification, nucleated cell counts were estimated. Using immunoSEQ multiplex PCR, the repertoire was profiled, and TCRdb retains in-frame clones only, with some absent. V and J calls and clone size are those listed in that table; D and trimming were worked out from the DNA. The sample carries fewer than 300,000 clones, around nine tenths recorded once. The CDR3 runs 15 residues. The V gene's germline CDR1 is LNHDA and CDR2 SQIVND (reference sequence). With 5 bases clipped from V and 7 bases from J, the junction kept 10 bases outside the gene matches.

The source is a man in his forties or fifties who had recovered from COVID-19. Sequences were obtained from peripheral blood. This chain links TRBV19 with TRBJ2-3, with TRBD2 matching over 9 bases. The CDR3, as DNA: TGTGCCAGTAGTGCGGGTAGCGGGAGTTTGAATACGCAGTATTTT. The encoded protein is CASSAGSGSLNTQYF.